The 23 T cell receptor beta chains below come from one sample, sequenced in a study of cytomegalovirus exposure and HLA in healthy donors. The PCR employed 60 Vbeta primers together with 13 Jbeta primers. Some clones are missing from TCRdb's copy, which holds only in-frame ones; the method was immunoSEQ multiplex PCR. Altogether 150,000 to 200,000 clones are present, more than 65% being singletons, with the ten largest covering 1.5% to 2%. Sequencing used PBMCs. Source of these receptors: a woman aged 25 to 39 in good health and CMV-seronegative.

This chain links TRBV28 with TRBJ2-7; 9 nucleotides line up with TRBD1. Germline V gene data show CDR1 as MDHEN and CDR2 as SYDVKM. CDR3 length: 14 amino acids. Unmatched junction bases numbered 6, after V lost 2 bases and J lost 7 bases. The CDR3 DNA is TGTGCCAGCAGTTTACCCGGGACAGGGATTGAGCAGTACTTC. This gives the protein CASSLPGTGIEQYF.

The V call is TRBV5-1, the J call TRBJ1-1; D unclear. Trimming removed 4 bases from V and 4 bases from J, with 14 bases in between. The V gene's germline CDR1 is SGHRS and CDR2 YFSETQ. The CDR3 sequence is 14 residues long. The chain's CDR3 is CASSLDIPGTEAFF. The CDR3 DNA reads TGCGCCAGCAGCCTCGATATTCCGGGCACTGAAGCTTTCTTT. The full variable domain, its missing parts supplied by reference TRBV5-1 and TRBJ1-1, is KAGVTQTPRYLIKTRGQQVTLSCSPISGHRSVSWYQQTPGQGLQFLFEYFSETQRNKGNFPGRFSGRQFSNSRSEMNVSTLELGDSALYLCASSLDIPGTEAFFGQGTRLTVV.

The chain couples TRBV2 to TRBJ1-2, with 12 bases aligning to TRBD1. Germline V gene sequence: CDR1 SNHLY, CDR2 FYNNEI. V was pared by 6 bases and J by 7 bases, with 9 bases of the junction left unmatched. The CDR3 runs 15 residues. CDR3 sequence (DNA): TGTGCCAGCAGGGGGACAGGGGGCGCGATGAGTGGCTACACCTTC. Translated, it gives CASRGTGGAMSGYTF. The entire variable domain, with the rest obtained from reference TRBV2 and TRBJ1-2, is as follows: EPEVTQTPSHQVTQMGQEVILRCVPISNHLYFYWYRQILGQKVEFLVSFYNNEISEKSEIFDDQFSVERPDGSNFTLKIRSTKLEDSAMYFCASRGTGGAMSGYTFGSGTRLTVV.

The rearrangement uses TRBV27 and TRBJ1-1; 7 positions agree with TRBD1. Germline lookup yields CDR1 MNHEY and CDR2 SMNVEV (reference sequence). CDR3 length equals 14 residues. V lost 5 bases to trimming and J lost 4 bases; unmatched junction nucleotides: 7. The CDR3: CASSKGQAGTEAFF. DNA of the CDR3: TGTGCCAGCAGTAAAGGACAGGCGGGCACTGAAGCTTTCTTT.

The chain uses TRBV27 and TRBJ2-1, with TRBD2 identical over 10 bases. The CDR3 contains 16 residues. Germline-derived CDR1 and CDR2 are MNHEY and SMNVEV (reference sequence). V shed 6 bases, J shed 3 bases, and the junction held 8 bases outside the gene matches. CDR3 sequence: CASSPRTSGFYNEQFF. CDR3 coding DNA: TGTGCCAGCAGCCCCAGGACTAGCGGTTTCTACAATGAGCAGTTCTTC.

J is TRBJ1-3 and V is TRBV6-5; D perhaps matches TRBD1 (6 bases). Germline-derived CDR1 and CDR2 are MNHEY and SVGAGI. This CDR3 comprises 14 residues. V lost 5 bases and J lost 3, with 11 bases in between. CDR3 sequence reads: CASSTGTIGNTIYF. The CDR3 coding sequence is TGTGCCAGCAGTACCGGGACAATTGGAAACACCATATATTTT.

The V call is TRBV9, the J call TRBJ2-3, with D possibly being TRBD2 (6 bases). CDR1 and CDR2 (germline): SGDLS, YYNGEE. The V gene lost 4 bases and the J gene lost 3 bases, with 18 bases spanning the gap. This CDR3 spans 16 amino acids. CDR3 region: CASSTGASDYTDTQYF. CDR3 DNA: TGTGCCAGCAGCACCGGGGCTAGCGACTATACAGATACGCAGTATTTT.

The chain carries TRBV27 and TRBJ1-2, with no clear D. Germline CDR1 and CDR2: MNHEY and SMNVEV (reference sequence). The CDR3 runs to 14 residues. V dropped 0 bases and J dropped 5 bases, with 10 bases sitting between them. The CDR3 sequence: CASSLSSGEYGYTF. The CDR3 nucleotides read TGTGCCAGCAGTTTATCCTCCGGGGAATATGGCTACACCTTC.

The chain links TRBV18 to TRBJ1-3; possible D gene TRBD1, 6 bases. Trimming left V 3 bases short and J 3 bases short, with 9 bases between. This CDR3 has 14 amino acids. CDR1 and CDR2 (germline): KGHSH, LQKENI. The CDR3 sequence: CASSPDSLGNTIYF. In DNA form, the CDR3 reads TGTGCCAGCTCACCGGACAGCCTTGGAAACACCATATATTTT.

The V and J genes are TRBV19 and TRBJ2-7, with 7 bases matching TRBD2. J gave up 1 base and V 5 bases, and 2 bases lay outside the gene matches. The CDR3 runs 13 residues. Germline V gives CDR1 LNHDA, CDR2 SQIVND (reference sequence). The CDR3 spells CASSWEGSYEQYF. CDR3 bases: TGTGCCAGTAGTTGGGAGGGTTCCTACGAGCAGTACTTC.

The genes are TRBV7-9 and TRBJ2-1; 8 bases are a match to TRBD1. The germline V gene has CDR1 SEHNR and CDR2 FQNEAQ (reference sequence). The junction had 17 bases not matched to a gene; V was cut back by 2 bases and J by 14 bases. This CDR3 contains 16 residues. Here the CDR3 reads CASSLFGQGEPDSEFF. In nucleotides, the CDR3 is TGTGCCAGCAGCTTATTCGGACAGGGCGAACCGGATAGCGAGTTCTTC.

This clone was seen a single time. The chain uses TRBV20-1 and TRBJ2-7; D is undetermined. Germline CDR1 DFQATT, CDR2 SNEGSKA (reference sequence). The V gene lost 5 bases and the J gene lost 6 bases, with 5 bases spanning the gap. This CDR3 region has 9 residues. The CDR3 bases are TGCAGTGCTCCTATCGAGCAGTACTTC. It is translated as CSAPIEQYF.

The table lists this clone with a count of one. The chain is built from TRBV7-9 and TRBJ1-2; possible D gene TRBD1, 5 bases. CDR1 SEHNR and CDR2 FQNEAQ come from the germline V gene (reference sequence). The length of the CDR3 is 12 residues. V lost 7 bases, J lost 8 bases, and 14 bases lay in between. In DNA form, the CDR3 reads TGTGCCAGCAAGACAGACCTTTGGGGCTACACCTTC. Its translation: CASKTDLWGYTF.

This clone is a singleton in its sample. V and J are TRBV5-1 and TRBJ2-5, with D possibly being TRBD1 (6 bases). The CDR3 totals 14 residues. Trimming stripped 7 bases from V and 2 bases from J, with 15 bases between. The germline gives CDR1 SGHRS, CDR2 YFSETQ. This CDR3 is CASGRWTVQETQYF. In nucleotides, the CDR3 is TGCGCCAGCGGCCGGTGGACAGTACAAGAGACCCAGTACTTC. The entire variable domain, with the rest obtained from reference TRBV5-1 and TRBJ2-5, is as follows: KAGVTQTPRYLIKTRGQQVTLSCSPISGHRSVSWYQQTPGQGLQFLFEYFSETQRNKGNFPGRFSGRQFSNSRSEMNVSTLELGDSALYLCASGRWTVQETQYFGPGTRLLVL.

In this sample, this clone turned up once. V is TRBV28 and J is TRBJ1-3; 8 nucleotides align to TRBD1. Germline V gene data show CDR1 as MDHEN and CDR2 as SYDVKM. V gave up 5 bases and J gave up 4 bases; unmatched junction bases: 7. The CDR3 sequence is 15 residues long. The CDR3 loop is CASSPPGQGGNTIYF. CDR3 nucleotides: TGTGCCAGCAGTCCCCCCGGACAGGGCGGAAACACCATATATTTT.

CDR3 region: CASSPRDSNYGYTF. The DNA for the CDR3 is TGTGCCAGCTCACCACGGGACAGTAACTATGGCTACACCTTC. The chain links TRBV18 to TRBJ1-2; TRBD1 agrees at 7 bases. Germline CDR1 reads KGHSH; CDR2 reads LQKENI. After removal of 1 base from V and 1 base from J, the junction contained 0 bases not matched to a gene. This CDR3 spans 14 amino acids.

This clone was counted a single time. The genes are TRBV4-2 and TRBJ2-4; D is ambiguous. The CDR3 contains 14 residues. V dropped 5 bases and J dropped 0 bases, with 8 bases sitting between them. The germline CDR1 and CDR2 sequences are LGHNA and YNFKEQ. CDR3 protein: CASSYRLAKNIQYF. Here the CDR3 DNA reads TGTGCCAGCAGCTACCGACTAGCCAAAAACATTCAGTACTTC.

This chain joins TRBV7-3 and TRBJ1-1; 9 bases agree with TRBD1. In germline, CDR1 is SGHTA, CDR2 FQGTGA. This CDR3 has 15 amino acids. The V gene end was trimmed by 5 bases and the J gene end by 4 bases; junction bases not matched to a gene: 8. As DNA, the CDR3 is TGTGCCAGCAGCCTCCAAGGACAGGGGAGCACTGAAGCTTTCTTT. Translated: CASSLQGQGSTEAFF.

The chain uses TRBV5-4 and TRBJ1-1, with D hard to call. The CDR3 extends over 12 amino acids. With 1 base removed from V and 8 bases from J, the gap between germline ends came to 9 bases. In germline, CDR1 is SGHNT, CDR2 YYREEE (reference sequence). The CDR3 sequence is CASSLTIGEAFF. In DNA, the CDR3 is TGTGCCAGCAGCTTGACCATCGGGGAAGCTTTCTTT. Using reference TRBV5-4 and TRBJ1-1 for the parts outside the CDR3, the full variable domain is ETGVTQSPTHLIKTRGQQVTLRCSSQSGHNTVSWYQQALGQGPQFIFQYYREEENGRGNFPPRFSGLQFPNYSSELNVNALELDDSALYLCASSLTIGEAFFGQGTRLTVV.

The chain is built from TRBV7-8 and TRBJ1-3; D ambiguous. The CDR3 spans 16 residues. CDR1 is SGHVS and CDR2 is FQNEAQ in the germline V gene. V was shortened by 0 bases and J by 4 bases, with 13 bases between the two germline ends. CDR3 residues: CASSLAPRTEGNTIYF. The CDR3 DNA sequence: TGTGCCAGCAGCTTAGCGCCAAGGACTGAAGGAAACACCATATATTTT.

The V gene is TRBV28, the J gene TRBJ1-1; D gene uncertain. This CDR3 has 13 amino acids. V was clipped by 10 bases and J by 2 bases, with 14 bases between them. Germline CDR1 and CDR2: MDHEN and SYDVKM. CDR3 nucleotide sequence: TGTGCCACCTACCCCCGGGGAAACACTGAAGCTTTCTTT. Its translation: CATYPRGNTEAFF.

As to this clone: A read error may produce the germline difference seen at one junction end. The CDR3, as DNA: TGTTCCAGCAGCCCTGCCTACTCTGGGGCCAACGTCCTGACTTTC. Its protein is CSSSPAYSGANVLTF. The J gene is TRBJ2-6, the V gene TRBV7-9; D is undetermined. Germline V lookup: CDR1 SEHNR, CDR2 FQNEAQ (reference sequence). There are 15 residues in the CDR3.

The chain uses TRBV27 and TRBJ1-4; D ambiguous. Germline CDR1 MNHEY, CDR2 SMNVEV (reference sequence). There are 14 residues in the CDR3. Trimming cost V 5 bases and J 4 bases, with 11 bases left between them. CDR3: CASSPRGVNEKLFF. The CDR3, as DNA: TGTGCCAGCAGTCCGCGCGGGGTTAATGAAAAACTGTTTTTT.